This T cell receptor beta chain emerged from a study of long-term antiretroviral therapy in people with HIV (dated by TCRdb to between 2021 and 2023). Broadly, across the study: Collection of the earliest samples took place about a decade ahead of the 2015 WHO recommendation for immediate ART, at a time when ART was typically delayed until CD4 counts fell. The cohort contributed about 180 cryopreserved PBMC samples from 30 adults with confirmed HIV infection, collected serially over a mean of 6 years (range 1-12). About 35% of the 30 participants with HIV were female. No cross-contamination during QIAcube processing was seen in test extractions of a monoclonal T-cell line run alongside 33 polyclonal samples. A retrospective serial study tested whether changes in peripheral blood TRB repertoire composition and diversity were associated with ART initiation and durable HIV suppression.

To be included, a participant needed at least one PBMC sample from before ART initiation plus at least two post-ART samples. Every participant with HIV received treatment in the United States of America. Before DNA extraction, cryopreserved samples of roughly 1-11 million PBMC were thawed and then washed. At the time of the earliest PBMC sample, participants with HIV were aged between roughly 20 and 55 years. PBMC samples from each participant spanned 1-4 timepoints before ART initiation and 2-8 timepoints after ART initiation, with a median of 7 samples. Serial HIV viral load, CD4+ T-cell count, ART history and demographic data were obtained for every participant. A Qiagen kit on a QIAcube was used to extract genomic DNA from unsorted PBMC, with samples processed in batches of 12. Note on this clone: The target of this receptor is not known. No much larger clone is present one base from it, and per-base qualities are unavailable.

Spanning cysteine to phenylalanine, the CDR3 consists of 16 amino acids. This entry keeps only the CDR3 DNA: 48 bases, framed from base 1. V gives up 1 base and J gives up 7 bases, and the segment between their germline ends measures 15 bases. In the germline V gene, CDR1 corresponds to SGHRS and CDR2 to YFSETQ. General conclusions and limits of the study: ART initiation was associated with a significant increase in TRB diversity, but diversity stayed significantly below transplant donor controls even after long-term ART. The repertoire was dominated across all time points by expanded TRB clones identified before ART initiation, although this dominance was seen to fluctuate and to decrease in many PLHIV after ART. Unsorted PBMC were profiled instead of sorted CD4+ and CD8+ T cells because pre-ART samples had limited cell numbers. Samples dated from the mid-2000s to the late 2010s, and the ART regimens used may be less effective than current ones. Inferences about post-ART repertoire changes are limited because no data were available on ART adherence, viral resistance or therapy changes. Owing to limited PBMC availability, only the TCR beta chain was sequenced, without alpha chain pairing. CDR3 length ranges in HIV repertoires were narrower than in controls, and network structure suggested an antigen-experienced repertoire with only a slight naive shift after ART.

The immunoSEQ hsTCRB v3.0 assay was used at survey level resolution to sequence the TRB variable region. The targeted TRB sequencing depth was roughly 40,000-55,000 T-cell genomes per sample. Pooled TRB libraries were sequenced on an Illumina MiSeq with a v3 150-cycle kit. The published analysis was carried out like this. Repertoire analysis ran in R within a reproducible Nextflow workflow covering QC, data transformation and analysis. Custom analyses were implemented in LymphoSeq2, an R package for AIRR-Seq data exploration. A few samples that produced fewer than 5000 total TRB sequences were removed, so under 200 HIV repertoires were analyzed. Among the 180 or so HIV repertoires that were kept, roughly 59 were collected before ART initiation and more than 120 were collected after ART initiation. Repertoires were downsampled to 5000 TRB nucleotide sequences, with summary statistics averaged over 100 downsampling iterations. Only TRB sequences with CDR3 regions of at least seven amino acids were retained for analysis. A Shannon entropy-derived clonality score and the Gini coefficient were used to measure diversity. Repertoire networks linked the top 5000 CDR3 amino acid sequences whenever two sequences differed by an edit distance of one. For TRB CDR3 amino acid sequences, GLIPH2 was used to predict antigen specificity groups and MHC restriction. To flag known associations with CMV, EBV, HIV or tissue antigens, CDR3 amino acid sequences were compared against VDJdb and McPAS-TCR. Pre-ART, post-ART and control groups were compared with Wilcoxon signed-rank tests and Holm-Bonferroni correction. The source is immuneACCESS, and TCRdb retained only in-frame sequences with V and J called. Part of the clones is not carried over; for the studies checked, unresolved V genes explain less than half of this, and the remainder is unexplained. D and trimming come from the DNA, and the V and J calls and clone size come from that table. For this sample there are about 44,000 clones; about 95% appear just once. The ten largest clonotypes hold roughly 2.5% of the sample.

This material consisted of unsorted PBMCs, taken 3.7 years after starting antiretroviral therapy. This TCR was sampled from a woman aged 45-59 years with HIV. The V and J genes are TRBV5-1 and TRBJ1-6; a weak D assignment points to TRBD1 (5 bases agree). The sequenced DNA: TGCGCCAGCAGCTTGTTGGACATGAGGGCCAATTCACCCCTCCACTTT. This is translated as CASSLLDMRANSPLHF.